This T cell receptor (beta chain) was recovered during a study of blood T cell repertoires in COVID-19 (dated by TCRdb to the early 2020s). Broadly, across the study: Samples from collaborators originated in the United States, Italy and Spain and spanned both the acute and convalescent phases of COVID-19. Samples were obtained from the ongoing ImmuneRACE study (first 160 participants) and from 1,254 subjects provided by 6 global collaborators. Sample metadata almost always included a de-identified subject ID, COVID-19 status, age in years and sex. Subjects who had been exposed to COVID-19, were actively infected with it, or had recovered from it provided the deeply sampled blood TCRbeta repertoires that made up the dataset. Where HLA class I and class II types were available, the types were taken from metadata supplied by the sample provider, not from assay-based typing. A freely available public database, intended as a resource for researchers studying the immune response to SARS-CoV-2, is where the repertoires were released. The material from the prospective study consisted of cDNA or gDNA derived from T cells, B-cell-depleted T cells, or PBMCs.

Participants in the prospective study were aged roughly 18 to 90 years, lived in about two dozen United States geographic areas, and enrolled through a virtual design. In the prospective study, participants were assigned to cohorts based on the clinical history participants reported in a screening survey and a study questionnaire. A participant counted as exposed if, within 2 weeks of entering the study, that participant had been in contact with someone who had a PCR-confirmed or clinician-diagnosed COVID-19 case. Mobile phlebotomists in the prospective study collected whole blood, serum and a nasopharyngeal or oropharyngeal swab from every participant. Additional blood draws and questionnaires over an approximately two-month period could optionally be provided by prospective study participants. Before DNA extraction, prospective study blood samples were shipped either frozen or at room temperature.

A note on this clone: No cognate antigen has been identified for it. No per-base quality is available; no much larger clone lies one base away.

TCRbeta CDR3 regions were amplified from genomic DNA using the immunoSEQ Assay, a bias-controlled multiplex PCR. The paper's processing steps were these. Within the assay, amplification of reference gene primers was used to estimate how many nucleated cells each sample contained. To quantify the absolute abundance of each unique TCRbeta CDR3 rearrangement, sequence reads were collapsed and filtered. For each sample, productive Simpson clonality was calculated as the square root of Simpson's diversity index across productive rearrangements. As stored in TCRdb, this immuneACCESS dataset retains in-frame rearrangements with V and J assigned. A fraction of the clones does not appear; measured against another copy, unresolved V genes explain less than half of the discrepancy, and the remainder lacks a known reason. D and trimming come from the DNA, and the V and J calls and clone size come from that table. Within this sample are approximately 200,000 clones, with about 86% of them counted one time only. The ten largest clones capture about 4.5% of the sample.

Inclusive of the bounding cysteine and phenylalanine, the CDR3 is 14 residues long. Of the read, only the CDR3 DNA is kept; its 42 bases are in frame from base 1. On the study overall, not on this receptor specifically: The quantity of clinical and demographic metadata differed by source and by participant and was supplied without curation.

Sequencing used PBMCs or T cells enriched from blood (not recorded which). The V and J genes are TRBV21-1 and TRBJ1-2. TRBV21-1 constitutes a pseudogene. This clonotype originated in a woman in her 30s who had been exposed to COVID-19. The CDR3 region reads CASSKVEGFYGYTF. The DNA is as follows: TGTGCCAGCAGCAAAGTGGAGGGATTCTATGGCTACACCTTC.